This TCR beta chain was captured by sequencing in a study of blood T cell repertoires in COVID-19. Study members were between about 18 and 89 years old and lived in 25 or so US regions. Cohorts were assigned according to the clinical history that participants reported. TCRdb's table, derived via immunoSEQ multiplex PCR, lists solely in-frame clones and lacks some. The table lists 170,000 or so clones, around 80% of them singletons. The sequencing sample was made of PBMCs or T cells enriched from blood (not recorded which). This receptor was taken from a woman between 50 and 59 years old who had recovered from COVID-19.

CDR3 DNA: TGTGCCAGCAGCCAATCCCGCGGAAGCAATGAAAAACTGTTTTTT. Amino acids: CASSQSRGSNEKLFF. The chain is built from TRBV4-2 and TRBJ1-4; no definite D call. The germline V gene has CDR1 LGHNA and CDR2 YNFKEQ. The CDR3 sequence is 15 residues long. With 2 bases removed from V and 5 bases from J, the gap between germline ends came to 12 bases.